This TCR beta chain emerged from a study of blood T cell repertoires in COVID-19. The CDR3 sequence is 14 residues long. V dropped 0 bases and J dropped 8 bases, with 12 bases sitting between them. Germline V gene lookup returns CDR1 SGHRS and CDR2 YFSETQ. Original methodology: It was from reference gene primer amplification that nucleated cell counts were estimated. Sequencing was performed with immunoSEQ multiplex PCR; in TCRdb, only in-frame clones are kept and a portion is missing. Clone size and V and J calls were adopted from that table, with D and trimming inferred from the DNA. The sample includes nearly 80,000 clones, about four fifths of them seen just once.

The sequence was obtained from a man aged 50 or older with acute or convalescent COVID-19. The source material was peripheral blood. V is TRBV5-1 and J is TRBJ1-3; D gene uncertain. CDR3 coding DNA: TGCGCCAGCAGCTTGGGAACCGCGGCCGACACCATATATTTT. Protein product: CASSLGTAADTIYF.